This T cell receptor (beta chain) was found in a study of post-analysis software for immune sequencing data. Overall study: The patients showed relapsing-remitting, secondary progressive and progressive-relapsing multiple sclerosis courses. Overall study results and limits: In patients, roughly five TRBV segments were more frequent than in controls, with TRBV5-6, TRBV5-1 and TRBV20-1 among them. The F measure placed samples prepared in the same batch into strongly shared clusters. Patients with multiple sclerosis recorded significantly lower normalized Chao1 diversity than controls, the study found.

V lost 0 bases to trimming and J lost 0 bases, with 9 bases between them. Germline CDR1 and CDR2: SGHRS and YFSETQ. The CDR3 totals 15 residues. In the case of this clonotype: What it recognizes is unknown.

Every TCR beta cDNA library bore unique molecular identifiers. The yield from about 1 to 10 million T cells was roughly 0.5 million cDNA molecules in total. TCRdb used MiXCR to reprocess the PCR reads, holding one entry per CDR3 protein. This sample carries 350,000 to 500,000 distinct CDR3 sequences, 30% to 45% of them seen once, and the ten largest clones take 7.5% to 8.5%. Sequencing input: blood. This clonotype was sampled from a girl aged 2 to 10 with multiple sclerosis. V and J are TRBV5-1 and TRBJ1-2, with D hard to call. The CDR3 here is CASSLAGSTNYGYTF. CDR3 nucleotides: TGCGCCAGCAGCTTGGCGGGCAGCACTAACTATGGCTACACCTTC.